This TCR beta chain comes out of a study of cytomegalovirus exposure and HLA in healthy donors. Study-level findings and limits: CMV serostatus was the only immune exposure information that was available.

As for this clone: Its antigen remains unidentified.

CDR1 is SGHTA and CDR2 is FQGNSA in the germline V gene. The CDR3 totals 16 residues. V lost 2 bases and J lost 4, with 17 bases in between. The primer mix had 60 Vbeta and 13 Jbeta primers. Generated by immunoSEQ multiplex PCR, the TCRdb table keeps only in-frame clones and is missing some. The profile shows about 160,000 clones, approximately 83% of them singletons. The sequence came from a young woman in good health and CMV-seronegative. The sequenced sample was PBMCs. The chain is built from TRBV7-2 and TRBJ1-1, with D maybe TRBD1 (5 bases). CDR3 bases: TGTGCCAGCAGCTTAATGGGGACTCTGGGGGGCACTGAAGCTTTCTTT. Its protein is CASSLMGTLGGTEAFF.